One sample yielded the 25 T cell receptor beta chains listed below, sequenced in a study of blood T cell repertoires in COVID-19. The method was immunoSEQ multiplex PCR; TCRdb's version includes in-frame clones alone and lacks a portion of them. Of some 66,000 clones listed, roughly 90% are singletons. The sequenced sample consisted of peripheral blood. Receptor source: a woman aged 60-70 years with acute or convalescent COVID-19.

This clone occurred a few times. J is TRBJ1-2 and V is TRBV5-1; tentatively, D is TRBD1 (5 bases). CDR3 length: 15 amino acids. Germline V CDR1 and CDR2: SGHRS, YFSETQ. V was trimmed by 0 bases and J by 1 base, leaving 10 bases between them. The CDR3 sequence is CASSLGTMNNYGYTF. The CDR3 nucleotides read TGCGCCAGCAGCTTGGGGACAATGAATAACTATGGCTACACCTTC.

This chain links TRBV12-3 or TRBV12-4 with TRBJ1-6, with D unclear. V dropped 6 bases and J dropped 7 bases, with 10 bases sitting between them. The CDR3 is 13 residues long. As DNA, the CDR3 is TGTGCCAGCAGCGAGGTCCGGAATTCACCCCTCCACTTT. Protein sequence: CASSEVRNSPLHF.

The V call is TRBV6-5, the J call TRBJ2-5, with D maybe TRBD1 (6 bases). CDR3 length equals 15 residues. Trimming took 2 bases from V and 2 from J, leaving 12 bases between them. CDR1 is MNHEY, CDR2 SVGAGI, per germline. As DNA, the CDR3 is TGTGCCAGCAGTTACCCGGGCAGGGGACAAGAGACCCAGTACTTC. Its translation: CASSYPGRGQETQYF.

This chain joins TRBV2 and TRBJ2-7; 13 bases agree with TRBD2. Germline loops: CDR1 SNHLY, CDR2 FYNNEI. CDR3 length: 16 residues. V shed 6 bases, J shed 0 bases, and the junction held 5 bases outside the gene matches. The CDR3 protein is CASSGTSGIPSYEQYV. The DNA of the CDR3 is TGTGCCAGCAGCGGGACTAGCGGGATCCCCTCCTACGAGCAGTACGTC.

CDR3 in amino acids: CASSRLGGDPKETQYF. The CDR3 DNA reads as TGTGCCAGCAGCCGCCTCGGGGGGGACCCTAAAGAGACCCAGTACTTC. This chain links TRBV3-1 (or the pseudogene TRBV3-2) with TRBJ2-5; 8 nucleotides agree with TRBD2. This CDR3 spans 16 amino acids. V trimming: 4 bases; J trimming: 3 bases; junction bases outside the gene matches: 10. Germline-derived CDR1 and CDR2 are LGHDT and YNNKEL (reference sequence).

This sequence joins TRBV11-2 and TRBJ2-1, with TRBD2 matching 9 bases. Trimming at V came to 5 bases and at J to 6 bases, leaving 14 bases not matched to a gene. CDR1 and CDR2 from the germline V gene are SGHAT and FQNNGV. CDR3 size: 17 residues. The CDR3 reads CASSGRLLSGSGNEQFF. The CDR3, as DNA: TGTGCCAGCAGCGGAAGACTCCTTAGCGGGAGCGGCAATGAGCAGTTCTTC.

The V call is TRBV2, the J call TRBJ2-2; D gene uncertain. The CDR3 is 15 amino acids. The germline V gene has CDR1 SNHLY and CDR2 FYNNEI. Trimming took 4 bases from V and 0 from J, leaving 9 bases between them. The CDR3 sequence is CASSASRANTGELFF. CDR3 coding DNA: TGTGCCAGCAGTGCGTCTAGAGCGAACACCGGGGAGCTGTTTTTT.

The chain links TRBV13 to TRBJ2-5; 10 bases are a match to TRBD1. V shed 5 bases, J shed 5 bases, and the junction held 5 bases outside the gene matches. The CDR3 is made up of 14 amino acids. Germline CDR1 reads PRHDT; CDR2 reads FYEKMQ (reference sequence). CDR3 nucleotides: TGTGCCAGCAGCCCCGGGACAGGGGTTGAGACCCAGTACTTC. It codes for CASSPGTGVETQYF.

The genes are TRBV5-1 and TRBJ2-5; D is possibly TRBD1 (6 bases). The V gene lost 0 bases and the J gene lost 2 bases, with 11 bases spanning the gap. The CDR3 has 15 amino acids. Looked up from germline, CDR1 is SGHRS and CDR2 is YFSETQ. CDR3 nucleotides: TGCGCCAGCAGCTTGGGGCAGGGGCCACAAGAGACCCAGTACTTC. It yields the protein CASSLGQGPQETQYF.

The chain has TRBV19 and TRBJ1-1, with D possibly TRBD1 on 5 matching bases. Deletions cut 6 bases from V and 5 bases from J, with 13 bases between. The CDR3 has 13 residues. Germline V CDR1 and CDR2: LNHDA, SQIVND (reference sequence). The CDR3 loop reads CASRKLGGTEAFF. The CDR3 coding sequence is TGTGCCAGTAGGAAGCTTGGGGGGACTGAAGCTTTCTTT. Variable domain in full (rest from reference TRBV19 and TRBJ1-1): DGGITQSPKYLFRKEGQNVTLSCEQNLNHDAMYWYRQDPGQGLRLIYYSQIVNDFQKGDIAEGYSVSREKKESFPLTVTSAQKNPTAFYLCASRKLGGTEAFFGQGTRLTVV.

The chain employs TRBV2 and TRBJ2-7, with a weak D call TRBD1 (6 bases). The CDR3 is 14 amino acids. V dropped 6 bases and J dropped 2 bases, with 14 bases sitting between them. From germline, CDR1 is SNHLY and CDR2 FYNNEI. The CDR3 loop reads CASRRTDGTYEQYV. The CDR3 bases are TGTGCCAGCAGGAGGACAGACGGAACCTACGAGCAGTACGTC.

The chain couples TRBV6-5 to TRBJ1-5; no definite D call. The CDR3 spans 15 residues. V was trimmed by 6 bases and J by 3 bases, leaving 15 bases between them. Germline lookup yields CDR1 MNHEY and CDR2 SVGAGI. As DNA, the CDR3 is TGTGCCAGCAGCGAGACACTCACCTTCAATCAGCCCCAGCATTTT. It yields the protein CASSETLTFNQPQHF.

The V call is TRBV3-1 (or the pseudogene TRBV3-2), the J call TRBJ2-1; 9 bases line up with TRBD2. Germline V gives CDR1 LGHDT, CDR2 YNNKEL (reference sequence). The CDR3 has 15 amino acids. With 1 base clipped from V and 4 bases from J, the junction kept 2 bases outside the gene matches. The CDR3 sequence: CASSQGLADYNEQFF. Written as DNA, the CDR3 is TGTGCCAGCAGCCAAGGACTAGCGGATTACAATGAGCAGTTCTTC.

The rearrangement links TRBV3-1 (or the pseudogene TRBV3-2) to TRBJ2-1; D is uncertain. CDR1 LGHDT and CDR2 YNNKEL come from the germline V gene (reference sequence). Trimming cost V 6 bases and J 6 bases, with 9 bases left between them. There are 12 residues in the CDR3. The CDR3 protein is CASSNSINEQFF. CDR3 coding DNA: TGTGCCAGCAGTAACTCAATCAATGAGCAGTTCTTC.

This clone was seen more than once but under ten times. V usage is TRBV28 and J usage is TRBJ1-1, with a tentative D call TRBD1 (5 bases). This CDR3 is 12 amino acids long. The germline V and J ends were trimmed by 6 bases and 11 bases, with 16 bases remaining between them. The V gene's germline CDR1 is MDHEN and CDR2 SYDVKM. CDR3 residues: CASSLQDFVAFF. CDR3 coding DNA: TGTGCCAGCAGCCTACAGGATTTTGTTGCTTTCTTT.

This clone was detected only once. CDR3 amino acids: CASSTGEAKNIQYF. CDR3 in DNA: TGTGCCAGTAGTACAGGGGAAGCCAAAAACATTCAGTACTTC. The genes are TRBV19 and TRBJ2-4, with D tentatively TRBD1 (6 bases). V was clipped by 4 bases and J by 0 bases, with 7 bases between them. Germline V gene data show CDR1 as LNHDA and CDR2 as SQIVND (reference sequence). CDR3 length equals 14 residues.

V and J are TRBV2 and TRBJ2-7; D remains unclear. Looked up from germline, CDR1 is SNHLY and CDR2 is FYNNEI. The CDR3 covers 12 residues. V was pared by 5 bases and J by 4 bases, with 9 bases between. CDR3 nucleotide sequence: TGTGCCAGCAGTATAACACCTTACGAGCAGTACGTC. It specifies CASSITPYEQYV.

The rearrangement uses TRBV6-2 or TRBV6-3 and TRBJ2-7; 7 bases fit TRBD2. Germline lookup yields CDR1 MNHEY and CDR2 SVGEGT. V dropped 6 bases and J dropped 3; count of bases not matched to a gene: 2. There are 12 residues in the CDR3. CDR3 protein: CASSTGGYEQYV. CDR3 nucleotide sequence: TGTGCCAGCAGCACGGGGGGCTACGAGCAGTACGTC.

The chain carries TRBV7-9 and TRBJ1-3, with D perhaps matching TRBD1 (6 bases). The V end lost 5 bases, the J end lost 3 bases, and 14 bases lay between the germline ends. Germline V gives CDR1 SEHNR, CDR2 FQNEAQ (reference sequence). This CDR3 has 15 amino acids. Here the CDR3 DNA reads TGTGCCAGCAGCCAACGGACAGCGTTTGGAAACACCATATATTTT. Protein product: CASSQRTAFGNTIYF.

This chain connects TRBV6-6 to TRBJ2-1; D unclear. The CDR3 loop spans 13 amino acids. In germline, CDR1 is MNHNY, CDR2 SVGAGI (reference sequence). V was shortened by 2 bases and J by 9 bases, with 11 bases between the two germline ends. The CDR3 DNA is TGTGCCAGCAGTTACGCAAAAGCAAGTGAGCAGTTCTTC. The encoded protein is CASSYAKASEQFF.

The rearrangement joins TRBV5-1 to TRBJ2-1, with a possible D match to TRBD2 (6 bases). The CDR3 is 16 amino acids. Germline-derived CDR1 and CDR2 are SGHRS and YFSETQ. V dropped 0 bases and J dropped 5 bases, with 15 bases sitting between them. In nucleotides, the CDR3 is TGCGCCAGCAGCTTGGCCGGGGGATTGGGAAACAATGAGCAGTTCTTC. It encodes CASSLAGGLGNNEQFF.

This chain connects TRBV9 to TRBJ2-5; a possible D gene is TRBD2 (6 bases). Germline CDR1 SGDLS, CDR2 YYNGEE. With 3 bases removed from V and 1 base from J, the gap between germline ends came to 10 bases. This CDR3 has 14 residues. The CDR3 is CASSAGDLQETQYF. CDR3 sequence (DNA): TGTGCCAGCAGCGCGGGAGACCTCCAAGAGACCCAGTACTTC.

The chain links TRBV9 to TRBJ2-3; D gene unclear. The CDR3 spans 15 residues. Germline CDR1 reads SGDLS; CDR2 reads YYNGEE. Trimming stripped 5 bases from V and 0 bases from J, with 13 bases between. CDR3 amino acids: CASSLTLISTDTQYF. The CDR3 DNA follows: TGTGCCAGCAGTTTGACACTGATTAGCACAGATACGCAGTATTTT. Using reference TRBV9 and TRBJ2-3 for the parts outside the CDR3, the full variable domain is DSGVTQTPKHLITATGQRVTLRCSPRSGDLSVYWYQQSLDQGLQFLIQYYNGEERAKGNILERFSAQQFPDLHSELNLSSLELGDSALYFCASSLTLISTDTQYFGPGTRLTVL.

This clone was detected a few times. This chain joins TRBV3-1 (or the pseudogene TRBV3-2) and TRBJ1-5; D is unclear. The CDR3 consists of 14 residues. V was clipped by 2 bases and J by 4 bases, with 9 bases between them. Germline loops: CDR1 LGHDT, CDR2 YNNKEL (reference sequence). CDR3 coding DNA: TGTGCCAGCAGCCAACGGGGTGAGAATCAGCCCCAGCATTTT. Its translation: CASSQRGENQPQHF.

As regards this clone: This specimen includes other DNA sequences encoding the same CDR3. This rearrangement joins TRBV19 to TRBJ1-4; D is undetermined. The CDR3 is made up of 15 amino acids. The V end was cut by 1 base, the J end by 2 bases, with 8 bases between. Germline loops: CDR1 LNHDA, CDR2 SQIVND (reference sequence). CDR3: CASSIGGLTNEKLFF. The CDR3 nucleotides are TGTGCCAGTAGTATAGGTGGGCTGACTAATGAAAAACTGTTTTTT. Full variable domain (missing parts from reference TRBV19 and TRBJ1-4): DGGITQSPKYLFRKEGQNVTLSCEQNLNHDAMYWYRQDPGQGLRLIYYSQIVNDFQKGDIAEGYSVSREKKESFPLTVTSAQKNPTAFYLCASSIGGLTNEKLFFGSGTQLSVL.